This TCR beta chain derives from a study of blood T cell repertoires in COVID-19. V shed 1 base and J 1 base; nucleotides not matched to a gene: 5. The CDR3 is made up of 16 amino acids. Germline V lookup: CDR1 SGHTA, CDR2 FQGNSA. Generated by immunoSEQ multiplex PCR, the TCRdb table keeps only in-frame clones and is missing some. In the table there are roughly 500,000 clones, 88% of which are singletons. The chain uses TRBV7-2 and TRBJ2-5; 8 nucleotides match TRBD2. The sequence was collected from a middle-aged woman who had recovered from COVID-19. Sequenced material: PBMCs or T cells enriched from blood (not recorded which). The CDR3 DNA reads as TGTGCCAGCAGCTTAGGGCTAGCGGGTTCCCAAGAGACCCAGTACTTC. Amino acids: CASSLGLAGSQETQYF.